This is a list of T cell receptor beta chains from one sample in a study of breast tumors, draining lymph nodes, adjacent tissues. TCRdb re-analysed the multiplex PCR reads in MiXCR, keeping a single row per CDR3 protein. The sample lists around 300,000 distinct CDR3 sequences, 30% seen once, with over 0.95% in the top ten. Sequenced input: axillary lymph node tissue. These receptors came from a female donor with breast cancer. Some clones in this sample may be carry-over from other donors' samples. Both conserved end residues are part of each CDR3. Fields, in order: V gene, CDR3 length, clone size, D gene, J gene, CDR3 protein, CDR3 DNA. D genes are given only for firm matches. Clone size is not always given. Where it is, it says once, few, many or a class for expanded clones.

v_call: TRBV30
cdr3_length: 13
clone_size: few
d_call: TRBD2
j_call: TRBJ2-1
cdr3_aa: CACGLAGVYEQFF
cdr3_nt: TGTGCCTGTGGACTAGCGGGAGTCTATGAGCAGTTCTTC

v_call: TRBV12-3/TRBV12-4
cdr3_length: 16
clone_size: many
d_call: TRBD2
j_call: TRBJ2-3
cdr3_aa: CASRALWREGTDTQYF
cdr3_nt: TGTGCCAGCAGAGCTTTATGGCGGGAGGGGACAGATACGCAGTATTTT

v_call: TRBV3-1
cdr3_length: 13
clone_size: many
d_call: -
j_call: TRBJ1-3
cdr3_aa: CASSQDVGNTIYF
cdr3_nt: TGTGCCAGCAGCCAAGATGTGGGAAACACCATATATTTT

v_call: TRBV6-6
cdr3_length: 16
clone_size: -
d_call: -
j_call: TRBJ2-7
cdr3_aa: CASSLIRGSVTYEQYF
cdr3_nt: TGTGCCAGCAGCCTAATCAGGGGAAGCGTAACCTACGAGCAGTACTTC

v_call: TRBV4-3
cdr3_length: 14
clone_size: many
d_call: -
j_call: TRBJ1-2
cdr3_aa: CASSQGVRYYGYTF
cdr3_nt: TGCGCCAGCAGCCAAGGGGTCCGATACTATGGCTACACCTTC

v_call: TRBV4-2
cdr3_length: 18
clone_size: many
d_call: TRBD2
j_call: TRBJ2-2
cdr3_aa: CASSQVRLAGSITGELFF
cdr3_nt: TGTGCCAGCAGCCAAGTCCGCCTAGCGGGGTCGATCACCGGGGAGCTGTTTTTT

v_call: TRBV20-1
cdr3_length: 15
clone_size: few
d_call: -
j_call: TRBJ1-1
cdr3_aa: CSARDGATQNTEAFF
cdr3_nt: TGCAGTGCTAGAGATGGGGCTACACAGAACACTGAAGCTTTCTTT

v_call: TRBV20-1
cdr3_length: 16
clone_size: many
d_call: TRBD2
j_call: TRBJ2-3
cdr3_aa: CSATGLAGPRGDTQYF
cdr3_nt: TGCAGTGCAACGGGACTAGCGGGACCCCGGGGGGATACGCAGTATTTT

v_call: TRBV2
cdr3_length: 13
clone_size: many
d_call: -
j_call: TRBJ1-4
cdr3_aa: CASSGLQIGKLFF
cdr3_nt: TGTGCCAGCAGCGGGCTCCAGATAGGAAAACTGTTTTTT

v_call: TRBV7-9
cdr3_length: 17
clone_size: -
d_call: -
j_call: TRBJ1-1
cdr3_aa: CASSLKEVQGWNTEAFF
cdr3_nt: TGTGCCAGCAGCTTAAAGGAGGTCCAGGGATGGAACACTGAAGCTTTCTTT

v_call: TRBV4-1
cdr3_length: 18
clone_size: few
d_call: TRBD1
j_call: TRBJ2-3
cdr3_aa: CASSQTPDRGRKVSLQYF
cdr3_nt: TGCGCCAGCAGCCAAACCCCGGACAGGGGGCGGAAGGTTTCATTGCAGTATTTT

v_call: TRBV6-5
cdr3_length: 14
clone_size: many
d_call: -
j_call: TRBJ2-7
cdr3_aa: CASSRAQGAYEQYF
cdr3_nt: TGTGCCAGCAGCCGGGCCCAAGGGGCTTACGAGCAGTACTTC

v_call: TRBV5-1
cdr3_length: 14
clone_size: -
d_call: TRBD1
j_call: TRBJ1-6
cdr3_aa: CASRSGQLNYPLHF
cdr3_nt: TGCGCCAGCAGATCGGGACAGCTGAATTACCCCCTCCACTTT

v_call: TRBV7-2
cdr3_length: 14
clone_size: few
d_call: TRBD1
j_call: TRBJ1-1
cdr3_aa: CASSKGQGNTEAFF
cdr3_nt: TGTGCCAGCAGCAAGGGACAGGGGAACACTGAAGCTTTCTTT

v_call: TRBV7-9
cdr3_length: 18
clone_size: many
d_call: TRBD1
j_call: TRBJ2-6
cdr3_aa: CASSPDRPVGSGANVLTF
cdr3_nt: TGTGCCAGCAGCCCGGACAGGCCGGTCGGATCTGGGGCCAACGTCCTGACTTTC

v_call: TRBV19
cdr3_length: 15
clone_size: many
d_call: -
j_call: TRBJ1-5
cdr3_aa: CASSAQGGGNQPQHF
cdr3_nt: TGTGCCAGTAGTGCCCAGGGCGGGGGCAATCAGCCCCAGCATTTT

v_call: TRBV30
cdr3_length: 14
clone_size: many
d_call: TRBD1
j_call: TRBJ1-6
cdr3_aa: CAWSRQGPRSPLHF
cdr3_nt: TGTGCCTGGAGTAGACAGGGACCGAGGTCACCCCTCCACTTT

v_call: TRBV6-2/TRBV6-3
cdr3_length: 15
clone_size: -
d_call: -
j_call: TRBJ2-7
cdr3_aa: CASSPLRDATYEQYF
cdr3_nt: TGTGCCAGCAGTCCCCTCCGGGACGCTACCTACGAGCAGTACTTC